This TCR beta chain is drawn from a study of sequential checkpoint blockade in melanoma. Worth noting for this clone: A far larger clone differs by one base, so this is likely a read error.

As to treatment: randomized to nivolumab then ipilimumab (arm A) or the reverse (arm B). PBMC sorting kept live CD3+CD8+ cells without CD19 or CD56. Produced via immunoSEQ multiplex PCR; TCRdb's table is partial and in-frame only. The table records 5,000 to 6,500 clones, roughly 52% of them present only once. Germline CDR1 and CDR2: MNHEY and SMNVEV (reference sequence). The CDR3 extends over 13 amino acids. The V gene lost 3 bases and the J gene lost 3 bases, with 8 bases spanning the gap. The chain uses TRBV27 and TRBJ1-1; D is unresolved. The sequencing here drew on CD8+ T cells sorted from blood (inferred from file names), taken from a patient given nivolumab and ipilimumab in sequence. The sequence came from a human donor with melanoma. The CDR3 loop is CASSFEGYTEAFF. The CDR3 DNA sequence: TGTGCCAGCAGTTTTGAGGGCTACACTGAAGCTTTCTTT.